This is a list of T cell receptor beta chains from one sample in a study of OX40 agonist ivuxolimab in advanced cancers. The repertoire was sequenced with immunoSEQ multiplex PCR; TCRdb's copy has only in-frame clones and lacks some. This repertoire shows about 69,000 clones, around 80% found once; its top ten account for about 2.1%. The material sequenced was CD4+ or CD8+ T cells sorted from blood, taken in a trial of the OX40 agonist ivuxolimab. These receptors all come from an adult with an advanced solid tumor such as melanoma, head and neck, liver or kidney cancer. Both conserved end residues are part of each CDR3. A D gene is named only where the DNA matches it firmly. For some rows the clone size is stated as once, few or many, or as a class when expanded; others skip it.

.	TRBV10-3	TRBJ1-1	TRBD1	CAAKTGWNTEAFF	TGTGCCGCCAAGACAGGGTGGAACACTGAAGCTTTCTTT
.	TRBV30	TRBJ2-1	.	CAWSVMYNEQFF	TGTGCCTGGAGTGTAATGTACAATGAGCAGTTCTTC
.	TRBV7-3	TRBJ2-2	.	CASSLRSGGTGELFF	TGTGCCAGCAGCTTAAGGTCCGGGGGCACCGGGGAGCTGTTTTTT
.	TRBV28	TRBJ1-5	.	CASSYGGFSNQPQHF	TGTGCCAGCAGTTACGGCGGTTTTAGCAATCAGCCCCAGCATTTT
.	TRBV5-1	TRBJ1-2	.	CASSLAQGYYGYTF	TGCGCCAGCAGCTTGGCCCAGGGGTACTATGGCTACACCTTC
.	TRBV27	TRBJ1-6	TRBD1	CASSYSGTENSPLHF	TGTGCCAGCAGTTATTCCGGGACAGAGAATTCACCCCTCCACTTT
.	TRBV2	TRBJ1-6	.	CASSEGSLNSPLHF	TGTGCCAGCAGTGAGGGCAGCCTGAATTCACCCCTCCACTTT
.	TRBV19	TRBJ2-7	.	CASRRQDTGYEQYF	TGTGCCAGTAGGCGACAGGATACTGGATACGAGCAGTACTTC
.	TRBV19	TRBJ2-7	.	CATQGTYSYEQYF	TGTGCCACCCAAGGTACCTACTCCTACGAGCAGTACTTC
.	TRBV7-8	TRBJ2-4	.	CASSPRVILAKNIQYF	TGTGCCAGCAGCCCCCGGGTCATACTAGCCAAAAACATTCAGTACTTC
.	TRBV18	TRBJ2-7	.	CASSPGTTYEQYF	TGTGCCAGCTCACCCGGGACCACCTACGAGCAGTACTTC
.	TRBV11-3	TRBJ2-1	TRBD2	CASSLSREGGKFF	TGTGCCAGCAGCTTAAGTCGGGAGGGAGGAAAGTTCTTC
once	TRBV28	TRBJ1-4	.	CASWRGLNEKLFF	TGTGCCAGCTGGCGGGGGTTGAATGAAAAACTGTTTTTT
.	TRBV7-2	TRBJ2-1	.	CASSLTVEQFF	TGTGCCAGCAGCTTAACAGTCGAGCAGTTCTTC
.	TRBV30	TRBJ2-2	.	CAWTGDAQGGELFF	TGTGCCTGGACTGGGGACGCCCAAGGGGGGGAGCTGTTTTTT
.	TRBV18	TRBJ2-1	TRBD1	CASSPRQGWFF	TGTGCCAGCTCACCCAGACAGGGCTGGTTCTTC
.	TRBV5-5	TRBJ2-1	TRBD1	CASSTGQGTSREQFF	TGTGCCAGCAGCACGGGACAGGGGACTTCCCGTGAGCAGTTCTTC
.	TRBV28	TRBJ1-1	TRBD1	CASSLQGGPAAFF	TGTGCCAGCAGTTTGCAGGGGGGACCTGCAGCTTTCTTT
.	TRBV9	TRBJ2-1	.	CASSVGLEQFF	TGTGCCAGCAGCGTGGGCCTTGAGCAGTTCTTC
.	TRBV7-6	TRBJ2-1	TRBD2	CASSTGLAGGYNEQFF	TGTGCCAGCAGCACGGGACTAGCGGGAGGTTACAATGAGCAGTTCTTC
.	TRBV4-1	TRBJ2-3	TRBD2	CASSQSSNLAGDTQYF	TGCGCCAGCAGCCAATCTTCTAACTTAGCGGGGGATACGCAGTATTTT
.	TRBV25-1	TRBJ2-5	TRBD2	CASLGLAGGQETQYF	TGTGCCAGCCTCGGACTAGCGGGGGGCCAAGAGACCCAGTACTTC
.	TRBV7-6	TRBJ1-6	.	CASSAVTVNSPLHF	TGTGCCAGCAGCGCAGTGACGGTAAATTCACCCCTCCACTTT
.	TRBV11-1	TRBJ2-1	.	CASSLIRVDNEQFF	TGTGCCAGCAGCTTAATCCGGGTCGACAATGAGCAGTTCTTC
.	TRBV2	TRBJ2-7	TRBD2	CASSVLAGGYEQYF	TGTGCCAGCAGTGTCCTAGCGGGTGGCTACGAGCAGTACTTC
.	TRBV5-1	TRBJ2-7	.	CASNGDFYEQYF	TGCGCCAGCAATGGGGACTTCTACGAGCAGTACTTC
.	TRBV20-1	TRBJ2-7	.	CSAPRLDEQYF	TGCAGTGCCCCTAGGCTGGACGAGCAGTACTTC
.	TRBV21-1	TRBJ1-6	.	CASSKMEVSNSALKSPLHF	TGTGCCAGCAGCAAAATGGAGGTGTCCAATTCAGCTTTAAAGTCACCCCTCCACTTT
.	TRBV28	TRBJ2-7	TRBD2	CASSPPPGGFRDEQYF	TGTGCCAGCAGTCCGCCCCCGGGGGGGTTCAGGGACGAGCAGTACTTC
.	TRBV5-1	TRBJ2-2	.	CASSPGPNTGELFF	TGCGCCAGCAGCCCGGGGCCCAACACCGGGGAGCTGTTTTTT
.	TRBV18	TRBJ2-1	TRBD1	CASSGTGAYNEQFF	TGTGCCAGCTCCGGGACAGGGGCCTACAATGAGCAGTTCTTC
.	TRBV27	TRBJ2-3	TRBD2	CASSLVGLAGPSTDTQYF	TGTGCCAGCAGTCTAGTAGGACTAGCGGGACCTAGCACAGATACGCAGTATTTT
few	TRBV29-1	TRBJ1-1	TRBD1	CSGLDRGLTEAFF	TGCAGCGGGTTAGACAGGGGGCTGACTGAAGCTTTCTTT
.	TRBV4-2	TRBJ2-5	.	CASSRSFGPGETQYF	TGTGCCAGCAGCCGCTCCTTTGGCCCGGGCGAGACCCAGTACTTC
.	TRBV6-1	TRBJ2-2	.	CASRGLDTGELFF	TGTGCCAGCAGGGGGTTGGACACCGGGGAGCTGTTTTTT
.	TRBV7-9	TRBJ2-1	.	CASSLAGVTGNEQFF	TGTGCCAGCAGCTTAGCCGGCGTCACAGGGAATGAGCAGTTCTTC
.	TRBV18	TRBJ2-5	.	CASSPRRQETQYF	TGTGCCAGCTCACCACGACGACAAGAGACCCAGTACTTC
.	TRBV2	TRBJ1-4	.	CASSGAGRTDNEKLFF	TGTGCCAGCAGTGGGGCAGGCCGGACGGATAATGAAAAACTGTTTTTT
.	TRBV2	TRBJ1-5	TRBD1	CASTEGDSFNQPQHF	TGTGCCAGCACCGAGGGGGACAGTTTCAATCAGCCCCAGCATTTT
.	TRBV25-1	TRBJ1-5	TRBD1	CASSKTGANQPQHF	TGTGCCAGCAGTAAGACAGGGGCTAATCAGCCCCAGCATTTT
.	TRBV6-1	TRBJ1-5	.	CASSEARGANQPQHF	TGTGCCAGCAGTGAAGCAAGGGGGGCCAATCAGCCCCAGCATTTT
.	TRBV19	TRBJ2-7	.	CASSSLGRGSSYEQYF	TGTGCCAGTAGTTCCCTGGGGCGGGGTAGCTCCTACGAGCAGTACTTC
few	TRBV7-6	TRBJ1-6	.	CASSLAGYDSPLHF	TGTGCCAGCAGCCTAGCAGGGTACGATTCACCCCTCCACTTT
.	TRBV11-3	TRBJ2-2	.	CASSLSHVGHSGTGELFF	TGTGCCAGCAGCTTATCCCACGTTGGCCACTCAGGCACCGGGGAGCTGTTTTTT
.	TRBV6-6	TRBJ2-4	.	CASSYLQGGNIQYF	TGTGCCAGCAGTTACTTGCAGGGAGGAAACATTCAGTACTTC